This T cell receptor beta chain originates from a study of T cells in Graves' hyperthyroidism and ophthalmopathy. General study results and limits: For ophthalmopathy, model prediction preceded onset by a median about 6 months. Most expanded thyroid clonotypes above 0.001 recurred in blood.

The CDR3 is made up of 15 amino acids. The sample holds many counts of this clonotype. Antigen specificity is unknown. One junction end does not reproduce the germline sequence, and a read error may be involved. TCR beta CDR3 region amplification was performed from RNA transcripts. TCR CDR3 regions were first amplified by RT-PCR with HTBI primers. TCRdb reprocessed the multiplex PCR reads via MiXCR and lists one record per CDR3 protein. Counted here are about 420,000 distinct CDR3 sequences, about a sixth occurring once; the ten biggest clones make up roughly an eighth. Newly diagnosed hyperthyroidism patients aged 18 to 65 years had disease lasting under 2 months. Fresh peripheral blood, 8 to 10 ml, was the source of the PBMCs.

The specimen was blood. The rearrangement joins TRBV12-3 or TRBV12-4 to TRBJ1-5, with TRBD1 matching 7 bases. The sequence derives from a woman between 18 and 29 years old with Graves' hyperthyroidism. CDR3 protein: CASSLDGTDNQPQHF. The CDR3 nucleotides are TGTGCCAGCAGTTTGGACGGGACAGATAATCAACCCCAGCATTTT.